The rows below give T cell receptor beta chains drawn from one sample of a study of Ad26.COV2.S vaccination and SARS-CoV-2 variants. Here immunoSEQ multiplex PCR was the method, and the copy in TCRdb shows in-frame clones only, minus some. The sample carries 350,000 to 400,000 clones, about 88% recorded once. The input for sequencing was peripheral blood, taken in a trial of Ad26.COV2.S vaccine versus placebo. These receptors came from a person aged 18 to 59 who received the Ad26.COV2.S COVID-19 vaccine or a placebo. The CDR3 runs from the conserved cysteine through the conserved F or W. D genes are given only for firm matches. Clone size is given for some rows only: seen once, a few or many times, or a class if the clone is expanded.

15,TRBD2,TRBV10-3,TRBJ2-1,.,TGTGCCACCATTCTAGCGGGAGGGTCAAACAATGAGCAGTTCTTC,CATILAGGSNNEQFF
18,TRBD1,TRBV5-4,TRBJ2-3,.,TGTGCCAGCAGCCCCGTCCGATCGGGACAGGGCGTCCCAGATACGCAGTATTTT,CASSPVRSGQGVPDTQYF
14,TRBD2,TRBV19,TRBJ2-3,.,TGTGCCAGTAGTATGACGGGAGGGGTAGATACGCAGTATTTT,CASSMTGGVDTQYF
14,.,TRBV29-1,TRBJ1-1,.,TGCAGCGTTAATAGGGTTGGCCCAATTGACGAGGCTTTCTTT,CSVNRVGPIDEAFF
12,.,TRBV11-3,TRBJ2-7,.,TGTGCCAGCAGCCCCGGCGGCTACGAGCAGTACTTC,CASSPGGYEQYF
14,.,TRBV7-9,TRBJ2-7,few,TGTGCCAGCAGCGCCCCGGGACCGCCCTACGAGCAGTACTTC,CASSAPGPPYEQYF
16,.,TRBV7-9,TRBJ1-1,once,TGTGCCAGCAGCTCCCGAGGGCAGGGGAGAAACACTGAAGCTTTCTTT,CASSSRGQGRNTEAFF
16,.,TRBV25-1,TRBJ2-3,.,TGTGCCAGCAGTGAACCCGGACAGCGCTCCACAGATACGCAGTATTTT,CASSEPGQRSTDTQYF
13,.,TRBV24-1,TRBJ1-2,.,TGTGCCACCAGTGAACAGGGTTGGTATGGCTACACCTTC,CATSEQGWYGYTF
13,TRBD2,TRBV6-2/TRBV6-3,TRBJ2-1,.,TGTGCCAGCAGTAAACTAGCGGGAGCTGAGCAGTTCTTC,CASSKLAGAEQFF
17,TRBD2,TRBV7-6,TRBJ2-1,.,TGTGCCAGCAGCTTACCGCGCGGGAGGGCCGCCTACAATGAGCAGTTCTTC,CASSLPRGRAAYNEQFF
19,TRBD1,TRBV5-1,TRBJ2-2,.,TGCGCCAGCAGTCAGGACGGGACAGGGACGTTCGCGAACACCGGGGAGCTGTTTTTT,CASSQDGTGTFANTGELFF
14,TRBD1,TRBV9,TRBJ2-7,.,TGTGCCAGCAGCGGGGGACAGGGAACCTACGAGCAGTACTTC,CASSGGQGTYEQYF
14,.,TRBV7-9,TRBJ2-1,.,TGTGCCAGCAGCACAGCGAGCTCCTACAATGAGCAGTTCTTC,CASSTASSYNEQFF
14,.,TRBV4-3,TRBJ2-3,.,TGCGCCAGCAGCCAAGGCCCCCACACAGATACGCAGTATTTT,CASSQGPHTDTQYF
11,.,TRBV7-9,TRBJ1-2,.,TGTGCCACCCTAGGACAATTTGGCTACACCTTC,CATLGQFGYTF
13,TRBD1,TRBV2,TRBJ1-2,.,TGTGCCAGCAGTAAGGACAGGGGGAACGGCTACACCTTC,CASSKDRGNGYTF
18,.,TRBV9,TRBJ1-6,.,TGTGCCAGCAGCGTAGATCCGATCGTGGGGATTCGGAATTCACCCCTCCACTTT,CASSVDPIVGIRNSPLHF
16,TRBD2,TRBV5-1,TRBJ2-1,.,TGCGCCAGCAGCTCCCAATGGGCGGGAGTCAGCAATGAGCAGTTCTTC,CASSSQWAGVSNEQFF
12,.,TRBV30,TRBJ2-1,.,TGTGCCTGGACCGGAGGGTTCCATGAGCAGTTCTTC,CAWTGGFHEQFF
15,.,TRBV5-6,TRBJ2-5,.,TGTGCCAGCAGCCGTGGGGGCCACTTCCAAGAGACCCAGTACTTC,CASSRGGHFQETQYF
12,.,TRBV25-1,TRBJ2-4,once,TGTGCCACCAGCCAGGCGGTTCACATTCAGTACTTC,CATSQAVHIQYF
13,.,TRBV4-3,TRBJ1-4,.,TGCGCCAGCAGCCACCGCTTGGCTGAAAAACTGTTTTTT,CASSHRLAEKLFF
14,.,TRBV19,TRBJ2-5,.,TGTGCCAGTAGTATCTCGGGGGAGCGAGAGACCCAGTACTTC,CASSISGERETQYF
15,.,TRBV28,TRBJ1-1,.,TGTGCCAGCAGCTCCGCCCGGACATTGGACACTGAAGCTTTCTTT,CASSSARTLDTEAFF
13,.,TRBV10-3,TRBJ1-3,once,TGTGCCATTATTTCGAGCTCTGGAAACACCATATATTTT,CAIISSSGNTIYF
15,.,TRBV11-1,TRBJ2-3,.,TGTGCCAGCAGCTTAGGCGGACTTAGCACAGATACGCAGTATTTT,CASSLGGLSTDTQYF
15,.,TRBV7-9,TRBJ2-3,.,TGTGCCAGCAGCTTAGCATGGCGGGAAACAGATACGCAGTATTTT,CASSLAWRETDTQYF
15,.,TRBV30,TRBJ2-5,.,TGTGCCTGGGGCCCCCTTGGGGAGGGGGGGGAGACCCAGTACTTC,CAWGPLGEGGETQYF
12,.,TRBV28,TRBJ2-1,few,TGTGCCAGCAGCTTACTAAATAATGAGCAGTTCTTC,CASSLLNNEQFF
13,.,TRBV7-3,TRBJ2-1,.,TGTGCCAGCAGCCCCGCCGGGGCGGCTGAGCAGTTCTTC,CASSPAGAAEQFF
17,.,TRBV6-1,TRBJ2-7,.,TGTGCCAGCAGTGAAAGGCATGGTCAGGGCCCTTACTACGAGCAGTACTTC,CASSERHGQGPYYEQYF
13,.,TRBV18,TRBJ1-2,.,TGTGCCAGCTCACCACCGTCCGACTATGGCTACACCTTC,CASSPPSDYGYTF
14,.,TRBV6-5,TRBJ1-6,.,TGTGCCAGCACCGAAGGGGGTTATAATTCACCCCTCCACTTT,CASTEGGYNSPLHF
15,TRBD2,TRBV18,TRBJ2-1,.,TGTGCCAGCTCACCGACGAGCGGGAGTTCGAATGAGCAGTTCTTC,CASSPTSGSSNEQFF
16,.,TRBV6-2/TRBV6-3,TRBJ2-5,.,TGTGCCAGCAGTTACCCCCCGTCCGGGCAGCAAGAGACCCAGTACTTC,CASSYPPSGQQETQYF
15,TRBD1,TRBV6-5,TRBJ1-2,.,TGTGCCAGCAGTTTAGAGGGACAGGGCTTCTATGGCTACACCTTC,CASSLEGQGFYGYTF
16,TRBD1,TRBV5-6,TRBJ2-7,once,TGTGCCAGCAGCTTGGTGGGTGGAGGGACAGGCTACGAGCAGTACTTC,CASSLVGGGTGYEQYF
13,.,TRBV5-5,TRBJ2-1,.,TGTGCCAGCAGCTTGGACAGAGGGATTGAGCAGTTCTTC,CASSLDRGIEQFF
16,TRBD2,TRBV6-4,TRBJ2-1,.,TGTGCCAGCAGTGCGGTCCCAGCGGGAGTTATGGATGAGCAGTTCTTC,CASSAVPAGVMDEQFF
16,TRBD1,TRBV7-2,TRBJ1-5,.,TGTGCCAGCAGCTTAGAGGGGACAGCTGGCAATCAGCCCCAGCATTTT,CASSLEGTAGNQPQHF
14,.,TRBV27,TRBJ2-7,.,TGTGCCAGCAGTTTATCGGGGGCAACCTACGAGCAGTACTTC,CASSLSGATYEQYF
17,TRBD2,TRBV7-9,TRBJ2-2,.,TGTGCCAGCAGCCTAAGCCCGGGAGGGCCAAGCACCGGGGAGCTGTTTTTT,CASSLSPGGPSTGELFF
14,TRBD1,TRBV19,TRBJ2-1,.,TGTGCCAGTAGTAGAACAGGGGCTTTCAATGAGCAGTTCTTC,CASSRTGAFNEQFF
11,.,TRBV4-2,TRBJ1-2,.,TGTGCCAGCAGCCAAGAAGGTGGCTACACCTTC,CASSQEGGYTF
11,.,TRBV30,TRBJ2-3,.,TGTGCCTGGAGTTGGACAGATACGCAGTATTTT,CAWSWTDTQYF
15,TRBD2,TRBV6-5,TRBJ2-1,.,TGTGCCAGCAGCGAGACTAGCGGGAGTAGGGATGAGCAGTTCTTC,CASSETSGSRDEQFF
14,TRBD1,TRBV28,TRBJ2-5,.,TGTGCCAGCACCCTGAGGTACAGGGGGGAGACCCAGTACTTC,CASTLRYRGETQYF
15,.,TRBV11-3,TRBJ1-1,.,TGTGCCAGCAGCTTACTTACAACCAAGAACACTGAAGCTTTCTTT,CASSLLTTKNTEAFF
14,.,TRBV12-5,TRBJ2-7,once,TGTGCTAGTGGTTTGGAGGGTTTCTCTTACGAGCAGTACTTC,CASGLEGFSYEQYF
16,.,TRBV30,TRBJ2-7,.,TGTGCCTGGAGTGTACGAGCAGGGCCCTCCACCTACGAGCAGTACTTC,CAWSVRAGPSTYEQYF
15,.,TRBV5-5,TRBJ1-2,.,TGTGCCAGCAGCCTATATTTTGGCAGGGACTATGGCTACACCTTC,CASSLYFGRDYGYTF